The 28 T cell receptor beta chains below were found in one sample sequenced in a study of blood T cell repertoires in COVID-19. The repertoire was sequenced with immunoSEQ multiplex PCR; TCRdb's copy has only in-frame clones and lacks some. The sample consists of around 200,000 clones, 85% of them appearing once. Sequencing input: PBMCs or T cells enriched from blood (not recorded which). All receptors come from a man aged 35 to 55 who had recovered from COVID-19.

This chain links TRBV5-1 with TRBJ1-1, with 7 bases identical to TRBD1. The V and J ends lost 2 bases and 4 bases, in that order; junction bases with no gene match: 14. CDR1 and CDR2 (germline): SGHRS, YFSETQ. CDR3 length: 17 amino acids. CDR3 in amino acids: CASSFLWETGTGTEAFF. The CDR3, as DNA: TGCGCCAGCAGCTTTCTGTGGGAGACAGGGACCGGCACTGAAGCTTTCTTT. Full variable domain (outside the CDR3, taken from reference TRBV5-1 and TRBJ1-1): KAGVTQTPRYLIKTRGQQVTLSCSPISGHRSVSWYQQTPGQGLQFLFEYFSETQRNKGNFPGRFSGRQFSNSRSEMNVSTLELGDSALYLCASSFLWETGTGTEAFFGQGTRLTVV.

The chain has TRBV7-9 and TRBJ1-2, with TRBD1 identical over 8 bases. The CDR3 sequence is 12 residues long. V lost 7 bases, J lost 8 bases, and 6 bases stayed unmatched. Germline V CDR1 and CDR2: SEHNR, FQNEAQ (reference sequence). DNA for the CDR3: TGTGCCAGCAACTTCGACAGGGGCGGCTACACCTTC. Protein product: CASNFDRGGYTF.

This chain connects TRBV30 to TRBJ2-7; 10 nucleotides agree with TRBD2. The V and J ends lost 3 bases and 4 bases, in that order; junction bases with no gene match: 21. Germline V lookup: CDR1 GTSNPN, CDR2 SVGIG (reference sequence). The CDR3 length is 19 residues. This chain's CDR3 is CAWRFKKSLAGGLGYEQYF. The CDR3 DNA reads TGTGCCTGGAGATTTAAAAAAAGTTTAGCGGGAGGACTTGGATACGAGCAGTACTTC.

The gene calls are TRBV30 and TRBJ2-7; D gene ambiguous. This CDR3 is built from 12 residues. Germline V lookup: CDR1 GTSNPN, CDR2 SVGIG (reference sequence). V lost 1 base, J lost 7 bases, and 11 bases lay in between. DNA for the CDR3: TGTGCCTGGAGTGCAGCTCGGGTGGAGCAGTACTTC. Translating gives CAWSAARVEQYF. Filled out from reference TRBV30 and TRBJ2-7, the complete variable domain reads SQTIHQWPATLVQPVGSPLSLECTVEGTSNPNLYWYRQAAGRGLQLLFYSVGIGQISSEVPQNLSASRPQDRQFILSSKKLLLSDSGFYLCAWSAARVEQYFGPGTRLTVT.

The rearrangement uses TRBV30 and TRBJ1-5, with 8 positions matching TRBD1. Germline CDR1 reads GTSNPN; CDR2 reads SVGIG (reference sequence). The CDR3 runs to 18 residues. The J segment lost 0 bases and the V segment lost 1 base, leaving 11 bases of the junction unmatched. The CDR3 region has the DNA TGTGCCTGGAGTGGTACAGGGGGTGCTACCGATAGCAATCAGCCCCAGCATTTT. Its translation: CAWSGTGGATDSNQPQHF.

The rearrangement uses TRBV5-4 and TRBJ2-3, with TRBD2 as a possible D gene (6 bases). The germline CDR1 and CDR2 sequences are SGHNT and YYREEE (reference sequence). Trimming took 3 bases from V and 0 from J, leaving 14 bases between them. CDR3 size: 16 residues. CDR3 sequence (DNA): TGTGCCAGCAGCTCTGAACTAGCAGGAAGCACAGATACGCAGTATTTT. Its protein product is CASSSELAGSTDTQYF.

The chain has TRBV7-9 and TRBJ1-2, with 11 bases identical to TRBD1. Germline V gives CDR1 SEHNR, CDR2 FQNEAQ (reference sequence). V shed 4 bases and J 7 bases; nucleotides not matched to a gene: 5. The CDR3 runs 14 residues. As DNA, the CDR3 is TGTGCCAGCAGCTCTGGACAGGGGGCTCTTGGCTACACCTTC. Translated, it gives CASSSGQGALGYTF.

The rearrangement uses TRBV6-5 and TRBJ1-2, with D unresolved. CDR1 and CDR2 (germline): MNHEY, SVGAGI. This CDR3 has 14 amino acids. V was shortened by 2 bases and J by 3 bases, with 10 bases between the two germline ends. CDR3 amino acids: CASSYSGDDYGYTF. DNA for the CDR3: TGTGCCAGCAGTTACAGCGGGGATGACTATGGCTACACCTTC.

The rearrangement joins TRBV28 to TRBJ1-1; weak D call: TRBD1 (5 bases). V was shortened by 3 bases and J by 4 bases, with 12 bases between the two germline ends. CDR1 is MDHEN, CDR2 SYDVKM, per germline. The CDR3 consists of 14 residues. CDR3 sequence: CASSFSGTATEAFF. Here the CDR3 DNA reads TGTGCCAGCAGTTTTAGCGGGACGGCCACTGAAGCTTTCTTT. Full variable domain (rest looked up from reference TRBV28 and TRBJ1-1): DVKVTQSSRYLVKRTGEKVFLECVQDMDHENMFWYRQDPGLGLRLIYFSYDVKMKEKGDIPEGYSVSREKKERFSLILESASTNQTSMYLCASSFSGTATEAFFGQGTRLTVV.

The chain employs TRBV10-3 and TRBJ2-2; D is perhaps TRBD2 (7 bases). Germline values: CDR1 ENHRY, CDR2 SYGVKD. CDR3 length: 15 residues. Trimming took 3 bases from V and 3 from J, leaving 11 bases between them. CDR3 nucleotide sequence: TGTGCCATCAGTGAAGGGGGGGCGGACACCGGGGAGCTGTTTTTT. This sequence encodes CAISEGGADTGELFF.

Only a few counts were recorded for this clone. The chain uses TRBV9 and TRBJ2-7, with 7 bases fitting TRBD2. The V gene's germline CDR1 is SGDLS and CDR2 YYNGEE. The ends lost 0 bases at V and 4 bases at J; junction bases unmatched: 13. The CDR3 runs to 17 residues. CDR3: CASSVGPLSSGAYEQYF. The CDR3 region has the DNA TGTGCCAGCAGCGTAGGCCCACTTTCCAGCGGGGCATACGAGCAGTACTTC.

Note on this clone: The sample contains more than one DNA sequence encoding this CDR3. V is TRBV5-1 and J is TRBJ1-5, with D possibly TRBD1 on 6 matching bases. Germline CDR1 and CDR2: SGHRS and YFSETQ. The CDR3 sequence is 15 residues long. Trimming cost V 4 bases and J 3 bases, with 14 bases left between them. CDR3 sequence (DNA): TGCGCCAGCAGCCCAGGGGATCGAGACAATCAGCCCCAGCATTTT. This encodes CASSPGDRDNQPQHF.

The chain has TRBV19 and TRBJ2-7, with 9 bases aligning to TRBD1. Germline loops: CDR1 LNHDA, CDR2 SQIVND (reference sequence). The CDR3 is 16 residues long. Trimming cost V 3 bases and J 9 bases; bases outside gene matches: 15. The CDR3 loop is CASSMKLSGTGLGQYF. CDR3 DNA sequence: TGTGCCAGTAGTATGAAACTCTCCGGGACAGGGCTGGGGCAGTACTTC. Supplemented by reference TRBV19 and TRBJ2-7, the full variable domain reads DGGITQSPKYLFRKEGQNVTLSCEQNLNHDAMYWYRQDPGQGLRLIYYSQIVNDFQKGDIAEGYSVSREKKESFPLTVTSAQKNPTAFYLCASSMKLSGTGLGQYFGPGTRLTVT.

The chain carries TRBV27 and TRBJ2-7; D unresolved. Trimming shortened V by 2 bases and J by 3 bases, and 11 bases separated the two germline ends. The length of the CDR3 is 14 residues. CDR1 is MNHEY, CDR2 SMNVEV, per germline (reference sequence). The CDR3 region is CASSLRVNLYEQYF. The CDR3 DNA reads TGTGCCAGCAGTTTACGAGTCAATCTCTACGAGCAGTACTTC.

The rearrangement uses TRBV29-1 and TRBJ1-5; the D is unclear. CDR3 length equals 13 residues. Trimming removed 4 bases at V and 4 bases at J, with 11 bases between. Looked up from germline, CDR1 is SQVTM and CDR2 is ANQGSEA. CDR3 sequence (DNA): TGCAGCGTTGGCGGAGGGCAGAATCAGCCCCAGCATTTT. As protein: CSVGGGQNQPQHF. The full variable domain, completed using reference TRBV29-1 and TRBJ1-5, is SAVISQKPSRDICQRGTSLTIQCQVDSQVTMMFWYRQQPGQSLTLIATANQGSEATYESGFVIDKFPISRPNLTFSTLTVSNMSPEDSSIYLCSVGGGQNQPQHFGDGTRLSIL.

V and J are TRBV6-2 or TRBV6-3 and TRBJ1-1; possible D gene TRBD1, 6 bases. The V and J ends lost 6 bases and 1 base respectively, with 9 bases between them. Germline loops: CDR1 MNHEY, CDR2 SVGEGT. The CDR3 is 13 residues long. The CDR3 here is CASSMTGNTEAFF. In DNA, the CDR3 is TGTGCCAGCAGCATGACAGGGAACACTGAAGCTTTCTTT.

The chain recombines TRBV7-6 with TRBJ2-3, with TRBD2 matching over 9 bases. The V gene end was trimmed by 1 base and the J gene end by 5 bases; junction bases not matched to a gene: 4. The V gene's germline CDR1 is SGHVS and CDR2 FNYEAQ. The CDR3 extends over 15 amino acids. The CDR3, as DNA: TGTGCCAGCAGCTTAGACAGCGGGAGGTTAGATACGCAGTATTTT. Translated: CASSLDSGRLDTQYF.

V and J are TRBV6-6 and TRBJ2-5; D not resolved. In germline, CDR1 is MNHNY, CDR2 SVGAGI (reference sequence). CDR3 length: 14 amino acids. V was trimmed by 6 bases and J by 7 bases, leaving 18 bases between them. CDR3 loop: CASSLGGRRVTQYF. CDR3 nucleotide sequence: TGTGCCAGCAGCTTAGGCGGAAGACGGGTGACCCAGTACTTC.

This clone appeared once. Here the CDR3 DNA reads TGTGCCTGGAGCCGTGACAGGGGGCTCGGCTACACCTTC. Translation: CAWSRDRGLGYTF. V gene TRBV30 combines with J gene TRBJ1-2; 10 positions agree with TRBD1. Germline CDR1 and CDR2: GTSNPN and SVGIG (reference sequence). Trimming at V came to 3 bases and at J to 8 bases, leaving 6 bases not matched to a gene. The CDR3 has 13 amino acids. Full variable domain (remainder filled in from reference TRBV30 and TRBJ1-2): SQTIHQWPATLVQPVGSPLSLECTVEGTSNPNLYWYRQAAGRGLQLLFYSVGIGQISSEVPQNLSASRPQDRQFILSSKKLLLSDSGFYLCAWSRDRGLGYTFGSGTRLTVV.

This clone was seen once. This sequence joins TRBV11-2 and TRBJ1-5; D unclear. V was trimmed by 4 bases and J by 6 bases, leaving 10 bases between them. The CDR3 covers 13 residues. Germline-derived CDR1 and CDR2 are SGHAT and FQNNGV. The CDR3 here is CASSWTSVQPQHF. For the CDR3, the DNA is TGTGCCAGCAGCTGGACTAGTGTTCAGCCCCAGCATTTT.

This chain uses TRBV28 with TRBJ1-1; D might be TRBD1 (6 bases). The CDR3 is 14 amino acids. Germline V CDR1 and CDR2: MDHEN, SYDVKM. Between the trimmed V and J ends, which lost 6 bases and 1 base, there was a span of 12 bases. CDR3 protein: CASRGTLTNTEAFF. The CDR3 nucleotides read TGTGCCAGCAGGGGGACACTTACGAACACTGAAGCTTTCTTT.

This sequence joins TRBV9 and TRBJ2-3; TRBD1 aligns across 12 bases. In germline, CDR1 is SGDLS, CDR2 YYNGEE. V gave up 9 bases and J gave up 4 bases; unmatched junction bases: 12. The CDR3 extends over 16 amino acids. The CDR3 bases are TGTGCCACCGTATCCTCGGGACAGGGGGCCGCAGATACGCAGTATTTT. Its translation: CATVSSGQGAADTQYF.

V and J are TRBV5-1 and TRBJ2-3; D is possibly TRBD2 (6 bases). This CDR3 is built from 16 residues. V was cut by 4 bases and J by 1 base, with 16 bases left in between. Per the germline V gene, CDR1 is SGHRS and CDR2 is YFSETQ. The CDR3 loop is CASSATGGTRTDTQYF. Here the CDR3 DNA reads TGCGCCAGCAGCGCCACCGGGGGTACCCGCACAGATACGCAGTATTTT. The whole variable domain, filled in from reference TRBV5-1 and TRBJ2-3, reads KAGVTQTPRYLIKTRGQQVTLSCSPISGHRSVSWYQQTPGQGLQFLFEYFSETQRNKGNFPGRFSGRQFSNSRSEMNVSTLELGDSALYLCASSATGGTRTDTQYFGPGTRLTVL.

The chain has TRBV5-8 and TRBJ2-1, with 9 bases matching TRBD1. Looked up from germline, CDR1 is SGHTS and CDR2 is YDEGEE. V lost 4 bases and J lost 6; bases outside the gene matches: 8. The CDR3 runs to 15 residues. The CDR3 region has the DNA TGTGCCAGCAGCCAAGTAGGACAGGGGTTCAATGAGCAGTTCTTC. It specifies CASSQVGQGFNEQFF.

The gene calls are TRBV19 and TRBJ2-7, with 7 nucleotides matching TRBD1. The CDR3 spans 15 residues. Germline lookup yields CDR1 LNHDA and CDR2 SQIVND (reference sequence). V lost 3 bases and J lost 2; bases outside the gene matches: 7. The CDR3 is CASSMGPGQPYEQYF. The CDR3 DNA reads as TGTGCCAGTAGTATGGGCCCGGGACAGCCCTACGAGCAGTACTTC. Drawing the rest from reference TRBV19 and TRBJ2-7, the complete variable domain is DGGITQSPKYLFRKEGQNVTLSCEQNLNHDAMYWYRQDPGQGLRLIYYSQIVNDFQKGDIAEGYSVSREKKESFPLTVTSAQKNPTAFYLCASSMGPGQPYEQYFGPGTRLTVT.

The rearrangement joins TRBV9 to TRBJ2-7, with 9 nucleotides matching TRBD2. In germline, CDR1 is SGDLS, CDR2 YYNGEE. CDR3 size: 16 residues. V was pared by 4 bases and J by 1 base, with 9 bases of the junction left unmatched. The CDR3 DNA reads TGTGCCAGCAGCCCGTCTTCTAGCGGGGTTTCCTACGAGCAGTACTTC. Translating it yields CASSPSSSGVSYEQYF.

The CDR3 region has the DNA TGTGCCAGCTCCCGGGGGGGGTATAATTCACCCCTCCACTTT. Translating gives CASSRGGYNSPLHF. The chain uses TRBV7-6 and TRBJ1-6; TRBD1 is a possible D gene (5 bases). This CDR3 has 14 residues. The germline V gene has CDR1 SGHVS and CDR2 FNYEAQ. The V and J ends lost 8 bases and 4 bases respectively, with 12 bases between them.

This clone was found once. DNA for the CDR3: TGTGCCAGCAGTCCCCAGGAAAGTAACACTGAAGCTTTCTTT. It translates to CASSPQESNTEAFF. V and J are TRBV7-6 and TRBJ1-1; D not resolved. The CDR3 sequence is 14 residues long. CDR1 and CDR2 from the germline V gene are SGHVS and FNYEAQ. V lost 6 bases and J lost 2, with 13 bases in between.